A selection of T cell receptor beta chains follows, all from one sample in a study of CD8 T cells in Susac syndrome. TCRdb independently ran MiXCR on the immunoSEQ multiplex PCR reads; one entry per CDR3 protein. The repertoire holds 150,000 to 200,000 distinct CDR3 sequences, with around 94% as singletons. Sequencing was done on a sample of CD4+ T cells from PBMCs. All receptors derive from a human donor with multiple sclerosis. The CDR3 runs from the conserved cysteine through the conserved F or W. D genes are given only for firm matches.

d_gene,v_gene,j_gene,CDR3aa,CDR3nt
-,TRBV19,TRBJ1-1,CASSMSMTEAFF,TGTGCCAGTAGTATGTCAATGACTGAAGCTTTCTTT
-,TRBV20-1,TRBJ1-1,CSATLRSMNTEAFF,TGCAGTGCTACCCTCCGCAGTATGAACACTGAAGCTTTCTTT
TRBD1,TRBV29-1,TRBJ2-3,CSADRVLDTQYF,TGCAGCGCTGACAGGGTTCTCGATACGCAGTATTTT
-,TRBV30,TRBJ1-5,CAWATDSSNQPQHF,TGTGCCTGGGCGACCGATTCTAGCAATCAGCCCCAGCATTTT
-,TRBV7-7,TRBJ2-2,CASSPVLRTGELFF,TGTGCCAGCAGCCCCGTCCTTAGAACCGGGGAGCTGTTTTTT
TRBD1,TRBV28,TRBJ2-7,CASSDRGVEQYF,TGTGCCAGCAGTGACAGGGGCGTGGAGCAGTACTTC
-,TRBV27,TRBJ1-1,CASSRGDSYEAFF,TGTGCCAGCAGTCGGGGGGACTCTTATGAAGCTTTCTTT
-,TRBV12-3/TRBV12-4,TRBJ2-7,CASSWTTAGRRFGYEQYF,TGTGCCAGCAGTTGGACTACCGCCGGCAGAAGATTCGGCTACGAGCAGTACTTC
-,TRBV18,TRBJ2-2,CASSPPLSDRQGLFF,TGTGCCAGCTCACCACCTTTAAGCGATCGGCAAGGGCTGTTTTTT
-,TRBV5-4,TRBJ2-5,CASSVDSTEETQYF,TGTGCCAGCAGCGTCGACAGTACCGAAGAGACCCAGTACTTC
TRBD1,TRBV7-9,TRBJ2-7,CASSKLGGTGGSYEQYF,TGTGCCAGCAGCAAGCTGGGAGGGACAGGGGGTTCCTACGAGCAGTACTTC
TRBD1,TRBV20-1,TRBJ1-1,CSARDPGTEGTEAFF,TGCAGTGCTAGAGATCCCGGGACAGAGGGCACTGAAGCTTTCTTT
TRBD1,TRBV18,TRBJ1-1,CASSALQGAREAFF,TGTGCCAGCTCCGCGCTGCAGGGGGCGCGGGAAGCTTTCTTT
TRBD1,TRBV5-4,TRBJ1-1,CASWRTGAYENTEAFF,TGTGCCAGCTGGCGGACAGGGGCTTATGAGAACACTGAAGCTTTCTTT
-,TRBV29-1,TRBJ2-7,CSVDGLNSYEQYF,TGCAGCGTTGACGGGCTGAACTCCTACGAGCAGTACTTC
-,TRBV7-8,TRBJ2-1,CASSLRPDDIRSYNEQFF,TGTGCCAGCAGCTTAAGGCCGGACGACATTCGCTCCTACAATGAGCAGTTCTTC
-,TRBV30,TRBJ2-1,CAWREENEQFF,TGTGCCTGGAGAGAAGAAAATGAGCAGTTCTTC
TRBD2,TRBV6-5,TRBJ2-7,CASSFGLAGNLEQYF,TGTGCCAGCAGTTTCGGACTAGCGGGAAACCTCGAGCAGTACTTC
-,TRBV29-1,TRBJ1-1,CSIGAALNTEAFF,TGCAGTATCGGGGCGGCCCTTAACACTGAAGCTTTCTTT
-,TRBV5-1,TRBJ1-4,CASSLGVAALNEKLFF,TGCGCCAGCAGCTTGGGTGTGGCAGCCCTGAATGAAAAACTGTTTTTT
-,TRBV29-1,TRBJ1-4,CSARQNEKLFF,TGCAGCGCGAGACAGAATGAAAAACTGTTTTTT
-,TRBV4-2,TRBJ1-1,CASSQGGWTEAFF,TGTGCCAGCAGCCAAGGTGGGTGGACTGAAGCTTTCTTT
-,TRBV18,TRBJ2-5,CASKSSQEETQYF,TGTGCCAGCAAATCCTCCCAGGAAGAGACCCAGTACTTC
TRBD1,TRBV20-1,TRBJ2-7,CSARDREGEQYF,TGCAGTGCCCGGGACAGAGAAGGCGAGCAGTACTTC
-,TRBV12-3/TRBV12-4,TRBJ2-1,CASRTGTLVYEQFF,TGTGCCAGCAGAACCGGGACTCTTGTCTATGAGCAGTTCTTC
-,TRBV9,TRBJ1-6,CASSVGSNSPLHF,TGTGCCAGCAGCGTAGGTAGTAATTCACCCCTCCACTTT
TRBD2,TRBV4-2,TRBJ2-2,CASSQASGRNTGELFF,TGTGCCAGCAGCCAAGCGAGCGGGAGGAACACCGGGGAGCTGTTTTTT
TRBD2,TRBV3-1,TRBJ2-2,CASSQGLAITGELFF,TGTGCCAGCAGCCAGGGACTAGCAATTACCGGGGAGCTGTTTTTT
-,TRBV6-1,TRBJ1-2,CASSGQGFGYGYTF,TGTGCCAGCAGTGGCCAGGGATTCGGGTATGGCTACACCTTC
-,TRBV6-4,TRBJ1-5,CASRPRWEPQHF,TGTGCCAGCAGACCGCGATGGGAGCCCCAGCATTTT
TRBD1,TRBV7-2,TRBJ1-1,CASGTGKAFF,TGTGCCAGCGGGACAGGGAAAGCTTTCTTT
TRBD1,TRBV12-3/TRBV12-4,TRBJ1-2,CASSYTGGTGYTF,TGTGCCAGCAGTTACACAGGGGGGACTGGCTACACCTTC
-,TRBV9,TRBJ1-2,CASSATVSYGYTF,TGTGCCAGCAGCGCGACGGTTTCCTATGGCTACACCTTC
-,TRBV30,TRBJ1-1,CAWRKGRDTEAFF,TGTGCCTGGAGAAAAGGGCGGGACACTGAAGCTTTCTTT
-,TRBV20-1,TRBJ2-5,CSAREGTAIQETQYF,TGCAGTGCTAGAGAAGGGACGGCAATCCAAGAGACCCAGTACTTC
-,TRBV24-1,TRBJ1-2,CATHAKRYPNYGYTF,TGTGCCACCCATGCAAAGAGGTACCCTAACTATGGCTACACCTTC
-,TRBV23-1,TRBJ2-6,CASSQRDRKTFPSGANVLTF,TGCGCCAGCAGTCAAAGGGATCGGAAGACATTCCCCTCTGGGGCCAACGTCCTGACTTTC
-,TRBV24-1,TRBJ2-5,CATSDNSPIGKETQYF,TGTGCCACCAGTGATAATAGCCCGATAGGGAAAGAGACCCAGTACTTC
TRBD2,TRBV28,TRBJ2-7,CASPPTLAGGFYEQYF,TGTGCCAGCCCACCTACTCTAGCGGGAGGATTCTACGAGCAGTACTTC
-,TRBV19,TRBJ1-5,CASNSGIRYRNQPQHF,TGTGCCAGTAACTCAGGAATAAGGTACAGAAATCAGCCCCAGCATTTT
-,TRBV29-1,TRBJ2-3,CSVDIGSTDTQYF,TGCAGCGTTGACATTGGAAGCACAGATACGCAGTATTTT